This T cell receptor beta chain was sequenced for a study of control samples from healthy donors and cancer patients. The repertoire was sequenced with immunoSEQ multiplex PCR; TCRdb's copy has only in-frame clones and lacks some. The data contain tens of thousands of clones, 90% of them singletons. The CDR3 consists of 11 residues. V was shortened by 8 bases and J by 5 bases, with 8 bases between the two germline ends. This TCR derives from a man aged 55-75 years with colorectal cancer. The chain combines TRBV12-3 or TRBV12-4 with TRBJ2-3; D possibly corresponds to TRBD1 (5 bases). Input material: PBMCs. CDR3 DNA sequence: TGTGCCAGCTCTAGGGGAGATACGCAGTATTTT. Protein product: CASSRGDTQYF.